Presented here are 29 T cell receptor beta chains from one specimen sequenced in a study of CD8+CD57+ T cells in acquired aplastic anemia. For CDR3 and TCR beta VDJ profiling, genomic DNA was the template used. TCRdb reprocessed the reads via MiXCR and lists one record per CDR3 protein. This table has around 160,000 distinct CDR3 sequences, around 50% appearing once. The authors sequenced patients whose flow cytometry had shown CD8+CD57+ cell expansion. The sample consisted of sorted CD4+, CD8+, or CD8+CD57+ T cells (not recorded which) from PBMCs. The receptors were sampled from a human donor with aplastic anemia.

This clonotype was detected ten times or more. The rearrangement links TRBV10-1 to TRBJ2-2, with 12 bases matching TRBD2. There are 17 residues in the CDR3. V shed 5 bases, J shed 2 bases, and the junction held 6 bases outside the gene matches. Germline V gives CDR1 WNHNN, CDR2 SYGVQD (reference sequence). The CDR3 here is CASSRTGLAGNTGELFF. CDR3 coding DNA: TGCGCCAGCAGTCGCACCGGACTAGCGGGAAACACCGGGGAGCTGTTTTTT.

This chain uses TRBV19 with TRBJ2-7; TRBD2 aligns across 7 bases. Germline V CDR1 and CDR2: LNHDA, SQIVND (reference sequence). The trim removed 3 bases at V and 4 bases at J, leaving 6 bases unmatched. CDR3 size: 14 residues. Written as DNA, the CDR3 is TGTGCCAGTAGTATTTCGACTAGCCCTTACGAGCAGTACTTC. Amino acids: CASSISTSPYEQYF.

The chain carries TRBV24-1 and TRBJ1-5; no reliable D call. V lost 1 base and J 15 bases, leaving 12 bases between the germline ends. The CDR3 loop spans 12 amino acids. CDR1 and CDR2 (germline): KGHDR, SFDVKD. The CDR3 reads CATSDFGQVLHF. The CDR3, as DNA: TGTGCCACCAGTGATTTCGGTCAGGTTTTGCATTTT.

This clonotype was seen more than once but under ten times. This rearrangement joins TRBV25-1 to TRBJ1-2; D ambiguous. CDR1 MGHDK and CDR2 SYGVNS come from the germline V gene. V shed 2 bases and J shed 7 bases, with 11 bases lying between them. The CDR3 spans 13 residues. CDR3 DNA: TGTGCCAGCAGTGAACTTAACAGACCTGGCTACACCTTC. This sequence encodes CASSELNRPGYTF.

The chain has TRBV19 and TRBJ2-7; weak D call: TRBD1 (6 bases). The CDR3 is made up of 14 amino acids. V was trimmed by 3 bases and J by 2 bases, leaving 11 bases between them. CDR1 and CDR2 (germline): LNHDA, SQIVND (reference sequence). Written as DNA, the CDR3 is TGTGCCAGTAGTATGACAGGTACCCCCTACGAGCAGTACTTC. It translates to CASSMTGTPYEQYF.

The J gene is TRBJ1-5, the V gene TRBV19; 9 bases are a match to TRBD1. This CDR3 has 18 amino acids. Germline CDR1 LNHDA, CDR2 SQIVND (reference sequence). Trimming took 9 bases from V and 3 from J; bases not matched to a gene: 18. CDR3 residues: CASSPDAPGTGINQPQHF. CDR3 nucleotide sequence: TGTGCCAGCTCACCTGACGCCCCAGGGACAGGGATCAATCAGCCCCAGCATTTT.

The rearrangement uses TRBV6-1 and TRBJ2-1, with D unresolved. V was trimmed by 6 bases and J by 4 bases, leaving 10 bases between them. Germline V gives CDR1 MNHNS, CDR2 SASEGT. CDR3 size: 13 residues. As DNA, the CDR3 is TGTGCCAGCAGACCCGGGCAATACAATGAGCAGTTCTTC. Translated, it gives CASRPGQYNEQFF.

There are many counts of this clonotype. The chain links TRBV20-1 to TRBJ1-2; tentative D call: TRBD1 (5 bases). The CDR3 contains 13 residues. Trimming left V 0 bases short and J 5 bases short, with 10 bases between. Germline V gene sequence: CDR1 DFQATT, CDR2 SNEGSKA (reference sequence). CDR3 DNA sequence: TGCAGTGCTAGAGATGGAGGGGATTATGGCTACACCTTC. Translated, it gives CSARDGGDYGYTF.

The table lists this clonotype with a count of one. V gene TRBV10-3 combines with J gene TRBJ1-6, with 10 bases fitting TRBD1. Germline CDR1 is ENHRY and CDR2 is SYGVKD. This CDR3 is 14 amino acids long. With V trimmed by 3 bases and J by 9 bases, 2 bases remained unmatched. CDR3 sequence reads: CAISEGTGVSPLHF. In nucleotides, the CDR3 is TGTGCCATCAGTGAAGGGACAGGGGTTTCACCCCTCCACTTT.

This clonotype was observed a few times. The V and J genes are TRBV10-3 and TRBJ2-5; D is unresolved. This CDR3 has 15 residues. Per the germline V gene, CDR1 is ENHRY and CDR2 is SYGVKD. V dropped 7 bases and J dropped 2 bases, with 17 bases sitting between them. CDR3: CAIKHSQDQQETQYF. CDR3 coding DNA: TGTGCCATCAAGCACAGTCAAGACCAACAAGAGACCCAGTACTTC.

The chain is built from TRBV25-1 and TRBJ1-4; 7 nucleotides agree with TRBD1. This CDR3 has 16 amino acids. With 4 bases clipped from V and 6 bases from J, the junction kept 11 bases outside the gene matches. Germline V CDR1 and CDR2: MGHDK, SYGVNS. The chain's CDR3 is CASSVFEGAGDEKLFF. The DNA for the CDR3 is TGTGCCAGCAGTGTGTTCGAGGGGGCAGGTGATGAAAAACTGTTTTTT.

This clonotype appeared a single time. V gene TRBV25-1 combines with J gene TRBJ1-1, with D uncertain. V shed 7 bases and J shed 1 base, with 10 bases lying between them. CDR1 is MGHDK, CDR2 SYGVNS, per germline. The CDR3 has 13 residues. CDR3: CASTWTGNTEAFF. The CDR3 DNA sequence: TGTGCCAGCACCTGGACGGGGAACACTGAAGCTTTCTTT.

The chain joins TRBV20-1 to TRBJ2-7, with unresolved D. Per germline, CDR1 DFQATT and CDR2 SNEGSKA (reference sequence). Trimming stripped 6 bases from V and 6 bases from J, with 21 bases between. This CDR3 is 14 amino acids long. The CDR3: CSAERIDRVGEQYF. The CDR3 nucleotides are TGCAGTGCGGAAAGAATTGACCGAGTTGGCGAGCAGTACTTC.

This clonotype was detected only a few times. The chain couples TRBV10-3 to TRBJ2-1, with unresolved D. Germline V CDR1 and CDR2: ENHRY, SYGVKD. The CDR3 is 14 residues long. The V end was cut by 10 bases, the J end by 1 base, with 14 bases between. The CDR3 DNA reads TGTGCCAGCGCACCGGACGGATCCTACAATGAGCAGTTCTTC. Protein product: CASAPDGSYNEQFF.

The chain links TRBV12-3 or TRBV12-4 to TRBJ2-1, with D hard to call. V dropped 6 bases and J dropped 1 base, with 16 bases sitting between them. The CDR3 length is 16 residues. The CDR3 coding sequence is TGTGCCAGCAGCAATCGGCCCCCTGGGTCCTACAATGAGCAGTTCTTC. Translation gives CASSNRPPGSYNEQFF.

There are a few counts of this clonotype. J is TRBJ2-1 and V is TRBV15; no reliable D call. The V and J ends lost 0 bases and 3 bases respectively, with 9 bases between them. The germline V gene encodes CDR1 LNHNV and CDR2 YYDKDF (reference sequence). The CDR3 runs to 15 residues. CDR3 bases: TGTGCCACCAGCAGAGATAGGACGGACTACAATGAGCAGTTCTTC. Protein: CATSRDRTDYNEQFF.

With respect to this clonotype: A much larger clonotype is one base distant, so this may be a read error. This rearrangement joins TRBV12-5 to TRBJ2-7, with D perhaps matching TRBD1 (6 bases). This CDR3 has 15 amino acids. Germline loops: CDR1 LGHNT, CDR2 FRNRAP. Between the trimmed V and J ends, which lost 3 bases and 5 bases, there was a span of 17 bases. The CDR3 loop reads CASGFTGLRSHEQYF. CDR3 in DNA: TGTGCTAGTGGTTTTACAGGGTTGAGGTCCCACGAGCAGTACTTC.

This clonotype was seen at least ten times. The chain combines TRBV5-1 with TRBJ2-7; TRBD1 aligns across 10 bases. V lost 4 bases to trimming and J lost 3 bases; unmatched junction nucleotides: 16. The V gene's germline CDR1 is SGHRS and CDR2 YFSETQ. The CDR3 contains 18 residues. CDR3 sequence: CASSLRPEDRGNGYEQYF. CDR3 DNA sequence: TGCGCCAGCAGCCTTCGTCCGGAGGACAGGGGGAATGGCTACGAGCAGTACTTC.

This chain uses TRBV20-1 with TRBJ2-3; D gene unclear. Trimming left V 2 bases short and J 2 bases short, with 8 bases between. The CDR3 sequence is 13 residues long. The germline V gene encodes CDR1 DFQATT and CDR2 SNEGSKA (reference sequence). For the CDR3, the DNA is TGCAGTGCTAGAAGTGGTGCCACAGATACGCAGTATTTT. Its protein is CSARSGATDTQYF.

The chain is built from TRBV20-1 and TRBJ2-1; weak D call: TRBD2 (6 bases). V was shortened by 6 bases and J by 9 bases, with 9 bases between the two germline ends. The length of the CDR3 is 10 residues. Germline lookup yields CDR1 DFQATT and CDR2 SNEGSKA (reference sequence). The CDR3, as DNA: TGCAGTGCACGGCGGGGTGAGCAGTTCTTC. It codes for CSARRGEQFF.

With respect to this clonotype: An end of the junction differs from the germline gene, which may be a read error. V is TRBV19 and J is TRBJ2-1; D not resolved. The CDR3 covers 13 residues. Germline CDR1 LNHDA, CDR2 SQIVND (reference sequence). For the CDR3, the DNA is TGTGCCTCGGCCCAGAGCTCCTACAGTGAGCAGTTCTTC. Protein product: CASAQSSYSEQFF.

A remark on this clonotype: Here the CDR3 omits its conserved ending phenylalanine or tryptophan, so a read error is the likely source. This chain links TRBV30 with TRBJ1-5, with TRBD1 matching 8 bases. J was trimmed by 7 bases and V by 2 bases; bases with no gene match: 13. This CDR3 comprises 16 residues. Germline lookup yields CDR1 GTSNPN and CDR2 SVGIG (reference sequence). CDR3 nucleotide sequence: TGTGCCTGGAGTTTCCAGACAGGGGCAGCTGGGCAGCCCCAGCATCTT. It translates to CAWSFQTGAAGQPQHL.

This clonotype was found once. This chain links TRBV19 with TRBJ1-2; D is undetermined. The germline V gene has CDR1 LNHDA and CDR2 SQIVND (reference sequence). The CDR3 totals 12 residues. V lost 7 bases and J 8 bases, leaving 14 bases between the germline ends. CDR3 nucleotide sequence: TGTGCCAGTACCCTTCAGGCTGGCGGCTACACCTTC. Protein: CASTLQAGGYTF.

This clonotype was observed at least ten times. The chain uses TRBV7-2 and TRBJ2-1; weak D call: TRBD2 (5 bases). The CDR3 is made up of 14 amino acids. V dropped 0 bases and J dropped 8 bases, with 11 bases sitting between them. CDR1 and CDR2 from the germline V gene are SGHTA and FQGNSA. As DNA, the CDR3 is TGTGCCAGCAGCTTAGCGGCAGCGGTGGATGAGCAGTTCTTC. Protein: CASSLAAAVDEQFF.

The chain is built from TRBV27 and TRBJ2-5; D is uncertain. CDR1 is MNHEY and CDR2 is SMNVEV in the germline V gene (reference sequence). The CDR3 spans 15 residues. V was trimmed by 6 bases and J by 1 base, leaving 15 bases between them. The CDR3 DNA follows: TGTGCCAGCAGGCCGATCCAGGTGATCCAAGAGACCCAGTACTTC. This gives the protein CASRPIQVIQETQYF.

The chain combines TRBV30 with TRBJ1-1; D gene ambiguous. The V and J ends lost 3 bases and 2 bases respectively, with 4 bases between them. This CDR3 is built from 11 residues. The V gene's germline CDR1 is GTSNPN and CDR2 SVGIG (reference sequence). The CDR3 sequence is CAWSFNTEAFF. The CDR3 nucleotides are TGTGCCTGGAGCTTTAACACTGAAGCTTTCTTT.

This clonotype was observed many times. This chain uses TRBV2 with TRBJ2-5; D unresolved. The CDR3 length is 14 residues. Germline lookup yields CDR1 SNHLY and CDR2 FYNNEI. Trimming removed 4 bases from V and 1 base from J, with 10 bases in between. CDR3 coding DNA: TGTGCCAGCAGTGGCCCTCCAAGCCAAGAGACCCAGTACTTC. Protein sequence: CASSGPPSQETQYF.

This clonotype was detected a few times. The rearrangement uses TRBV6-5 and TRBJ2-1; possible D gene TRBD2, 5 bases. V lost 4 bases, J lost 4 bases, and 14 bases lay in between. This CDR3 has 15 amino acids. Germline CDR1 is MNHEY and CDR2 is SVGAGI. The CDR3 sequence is CASSSTQRGYNEQFF. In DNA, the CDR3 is TGTGCCAGCAGTTCGACACAACGGGGTTACAATGAGCAGTTCTTC.

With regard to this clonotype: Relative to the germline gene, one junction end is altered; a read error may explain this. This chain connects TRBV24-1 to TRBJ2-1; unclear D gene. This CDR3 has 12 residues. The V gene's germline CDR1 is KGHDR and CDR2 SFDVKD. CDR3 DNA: TGTGCCACCGGTAGCTCCTACAATGGGCAGTTCTTC. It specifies CATGSSYNGQFF.